One and the same sample provided the 13 T cell receptor beta chains below, sequenced in a study of neurological immune-mediated disorders (dated by TCRdb to about 2019). Receptor libraries were prepared by 5' RACE. The listed sequencing device is Illumina HiSeq 2500. Clones were called with MiXCR by TCRdb after fastp trimmed the public reads at Q25, and only in-frame beta chains were retained. Every distinct CDR3 protein forms one entry, paired with its most common genes and DNA. The sample profile shows roughly 62,000 distinct CDR3 sequences; more than 4% of them were found once. The ten largest account for around 3.4% of the sample. The sequencing sample was made of PBMCs. The receptors come from a woman in her fifties or sixties with multiple sclerosis.

This clonotype was detected ten times or more. The V gene is TRBV5-5, the J gene TRBJ1-5; D gene unclear. This CDR3 contains 13 residues. CDR1 is SGHKS, CDR2 YYEKEE, per germline (reference sequence). With 0 bases removed from V and 5 bases from J, the gap between germline ends came to 6 bases. The CDR3 reads CASSLDLDQPQHF. The DNA for the CDR3 is TGTGCCAGCAGCTTGGACTTGGATCAGCCCCAGCATTTT.

Turning to this clonotype: A much larger clonotype is one base distant, so this may be a read error. This CDR3 reads CAIIEKASGGTDTQYF. In DNA form, the CDR3 reads TGTGCCATCATTGAAAAGGCTAGCGGGGGGACAGATACGCAGTATTTT. The chain joins TRBV10-3 to TRBJ2-3; the match to TRBD2 covers 11 bases. Germline V gives CDR1 ENHRY, CDR2 SYGVKD. This CDR3 is built from 16 residues. V shed 7 bases, J shed 3 bases, and the junction held 9 bases outside the gene matches.

Ten or more counts support this clonotype. The chain links TRBV5-1 to TRBJ2-5, with D maybe TRBD2 (6 bases). The V end was cut by 0 bases, the J end by 3 bases, with 6 bases between. The CDR3 loop spans 13 amino acids. The germline gives CDR1 SGHRS, CDR2 YFSETQ. CDR3 in amino acids: CASSLGGEETQYF. The CDR3 DNA reads TGCGCCAGCAGCTTGGGGGGGGAAGAGACCCAGTACTTC.

This clonotype was counted many times. The J gene is TRBJ1-1, the V gene TRBV11-2; TRBD1 agrees at 7 bases. CDR1 SGHAT and CDR2 FQNNGV come from the germline V gene. This CDR3 contains 14 residues. V dropped 5 bases and J dropped 1; count of bases not matched to a gene: 4. This CDR3 reads CASSTDRENTEAFF. Written as DNA, the CDR3 is TGTGCCAGCAGCACTGACAGGGAGAACACTGAAGCTTTCTTT.

This clonotype was recorded a few times. Mismatch with germline at one junction end may stem from a read error. The V and J genes are TRBV12-3 or TRBV12-4 and TRBJ1-5; 7 nucleotides match TRBD1. The CDR3 totals 15 residues. For the CDR3, the DNA is TGTGCCAGCAGCCAGGGAACAGGGGACAATCAGCCCCAGAATTTT. Encoded protein: CASSQGTGDNQPQNF.

The chain recombines TRBV20-1 with TRBJ1-2; D is uncertain. V lost 0 bases and J 4 bases, leaving 9 bases between the germline ends. The CDR3 length is 13 residues. Germline assignment: CDR1 DFQATT and CDR2 SNEGSKA (reference sequence). CDR3 amino acids: CSAREVGSYGYTF. Here the CDR3 DNA reads TGCAGTGCTAGAGAGGTGGGGAGCTATGGCTACACCTTC.

This clonotype was found many times. The genes are TRBV4-1 and TRBJ2-2, with 8 bases matching TRBD2. CDR1 is MGHRA, CDR2 YSYEKL, per germline. V lost 3 bases to trimming and J lost 7 bases; unmatched junction nucleotides: 10. This CDR3 region has 16 residues. The CDR3 loop reads CASSHNWRGVFGELFF. The CDR3 nucleotides are TGCGCCAGCAGCCACAACTGGCGGGGGGTGTTCGGGGAGCTGTTTTTT.

The table lists this clonotype with a few counts. A much more abundant neighbour one base away suggests this may be a read error. The chain employs TRBV29-1 and TRBJ1-2; 7 positions match TRBD1. The length of the CDR3 is 12 residues. V lost 2 bases, J lost 5 bases, and 2 bases stayed unmatched. CDR1 and CDR2 (germline): SQVTM, ANQGSEA. The CDR3 sequence is CSVEKGAYGYTF. The CDR3 DNA sequence: TGCAGCGTTGAAAAGGGGGCTTATGGCTACACCTTC.

The J gene is TRBJ2-3, the V gene TRBV29-1; D is tentatively TRBD1 or TRBD2 (5 bases each). Per the germline V gene, CDR1 is SQVTM and CDR2 is ANQGSEA. This CDR3 comprises 14 residues. V lost 1 base and J lost 1, with 9 bases in between. Here the CDR3 DNA reads TGCAGCGTTGAAGGGGGGTCCCGCACAGATACGCAGTATTTT. Protein: CSVEGGSRTDTQYF.

This clonotype was seen many times. The V gene is TRBV5-4, the J gene TRBJ1-1; D gene uncertain. The CDR3 runs 15 residues. From germline, CDR1 is SGHNT and CDR2 YYREEE (reference sequence). Trimming took off 0 bases at V and 2 bases at J, with 11 bases between the two ends. CDR3 amino acids: CASSLVGSPNTEAFF. CDR3 DNA sequence: TGTGCCAGCAGCTTGGTGGGCAGTCCTAACACTGAAGCTTTCTTT. The variable domain in full, with the rest retrieved from reference TRBV5-4 and TRBJ1-1, is ETGVTQSPTHLIKTRGQQVTLRCSSQSGHNTVSWYQQALGQGPQFIFQYYREEENGRGNFPPRFSGLQFPNYSSELNVNALELDDSALYLCASSLVGSPNTEAFFGQGTRLTVV.

This clonotype was recorded many times. The chain has TRBV27 and TRBJ2-3; D is undetermined. CDR3 length: 14 residues. CDR1 is MNHEY and CDR2 is SMNVEV in the germline V gene (reference sequence). The V end was cut by 8 bases, the J end by 2 bases, with 14 bases between. Here the CDR3 DNA reads TGTGCCAGCGCGCCAAGGGTCGACACAGATACGCAGTATTTT. It is translated as CASAPRVDTDTQYF.

This clonotype was detected many times. J is TRBJ1-2 and V is TRBV20-1; D may be TRBD1 (6 bases). Deletions cut 4 bases from V and 4 bases from J, with 19 bases between. Germline V gene data show CDR1 as DFQATT and CDR2 as SNEGSKA (reference sequence). The CDR3 contains 15 residues. Here the CDR3 DNA reads TGCAGTGCTATTAACCCACAGGGAGAGTTCTATGGCTACACCTTC. Translating it yields CSAINPQGEFYGYTF.

This clonotype turned up a few times. The final CDR3 position lacks the conserved phenylalanine or tryptophan, pointing to a likely read error. This chain links TRBV5-1 with TRBJ2-6, with D possibly matching TRBD2 (5 bases). The V gene lost 0 bases and the J gene lost 1 base, with 5 bases spanning the gap. This CDR3 contains 15 residues. In germline, CDR1 is SGHRS, CDR2 YFSETQ. The CDR3 region is CASSLGGSGANVLTC. CDR3 nucleotides: TGCGCCAGCAGCTTGGGAGGGTCTGGGGCCAACGTCCTGACTTGC.